This is a list of T cell receptor beta chains from one sample in a study of CD8 T cells in ankylosing spondylitis. TCRdb reprocessed the 5' RACE reads via MiXCR and lists one record per CDR3 protein. The sample has 150,000 to 200,000 distinct CDR3 sequences, 10% to 15% seen once. The sample comprised blood, either unsorted or a sorted T cell fraction (not recorded which). The source is a female donor with ankylosing spondylitis or in good health (not recorded which). CDR3s include the opening cysteine and the closing phenylalanine or tryptophan. Each record gives: V gene, clone size, D gene, J gene, CDR3 protein, CDR3 DNA. D genes are given only for firm matches. Not all rows give a size; the values are once, few, many and, for expanded clones, a class.

v_call: TRBV6-5
clone_size: many
d_call: TRBD1
j_call: TRBJ2-3
cdr3_aa: CASSYSGQGGDTQYF
cdr3_nt: TGTGCCAGCAGTTACTCAGGACAGGGGGGCGATACGCAGTATTTT

v_call: TRBV12-3/TRBV12-4
clone_size: many
d_call: TRBD2
j_call: TRBJ2-5
cdr3_aa: CASTRGGQETQYF
cdr3_nt: TGTGCCAGCACCCGGGGGGGCCAAGAGACCCAGTACTTC

v_call: TRBV19
clone_size: many
d_call: NA
j_call: TRBJ1-1
cdr3_aa: CASSIIPGPNTEAFF
cdr3_nt: TGTGCCAGTAGTATAATTCCAGGCCCGAACACTGAAGCTTTCTTT

v_call: TRBV7-2
clone_size: NA
d_call: NA
j_call: TRBJ2-5
cdr3_aa: CASSFQPRETQYF
cdr3_nt: TGTGCCAGCAGCTTCCAGCCGAGGGAGACCCAGTACTTC

v_call: TRBV7-2
clone_size: few
d_call: NA
j_call: TRBJ2-1
cdr3_aa: CASSLVVVEQFF
cdr3_nt: TGTGCCAGCAGCTTAGTGGTCGTTGAGCAGTTCTTC

v_call: TRBV5-1
clone_size: many
d_call: TRBD2
j_call: TRBJ2-7
cdr3_aa: CASSSGLAGDEQYF
cdr3_nt: TGCGCCAGCAGCTCGGGACTAGCGGGCGACGAGCAGTACTTC

v_call: TRBV5-1
clone_size: NA
d_call: TRBD1
j_call: TRBJ2-2
cdr3_aa: CASSLGQGNGELFF
cdr3_nt: TGCGCCAGCAGCTTGGGACAGGGTAACGGGGAGCTGTTTTTT

v_call: TRBV28
clone_size: NA
d_call: NA
j_call: TRBJ2-7
cdr3_aa: CASDPGHKNEQYF
cdr3_nt: TGTGCCAGTGACCCGGGACACAAAAACGAGCAGTACTTC

v_call: TRBV5-1
clone_size: NA
d_call: TRBD2
j_call: TRBJ2-1
cdr3_aa: CASSRGTSGIGEQFF
cdr3_nt: TGCGCCAGCAGCCGAGGGACTAGCGGGATCGGTGAGCAGTTCTTC

v_call: TRBV7-2
clone_size: many
d_call: NA
j_call: TRBJ2-7
cdr3_aa: CASSSELLRQYF
cdr3_nt: TGTGCCAGCAGCTCAGAACTACTTCGGCAGTACTTC

v_call: TRBV12-3/TRBV12-4
clone_size: many
d_call: NA
j_call: TRBJ2-1
cdr3_aa: CASSRPQLGRNNEQFF
cdr3_nt: TGTGCCAGCAGTAGGCCCCAGCTAGGTAGAAACAATGAGCAGTTCTTC

v_call: TRBV10-3
clone_size: many
d_call: NA
j_call: TRBJ2-7
cdr3_aa: CAISDVRSGSLGEQYF
cdr3_nt: TGTGCCATCAGTGATGTCAGAAGCGGATCCTTGGGCGAGCAGTACTTC

v_call: TRBV6-5
clone_size: many
d_call: TRBD1
j_call: TRBJ1-1
cdr3_aa: CASSYRTGDTEAFF
cdr3_nt: TGTGCCAGCAGTTACAGGACAGGGGACACTGAAGCTTTCTTT

v_call: TRBV7-2
clone_size: NA
d_call: NA
j_call: TRBJ2-5
cdr3_aa: CASSQIPQLPQAQETQYF
cdr3_nt: TGTGCCAGCAGCCAAATACCCCAACTCCCCCAGGCCCAAGAGACCCAGTACTTC

v_call: TRBV12-3/TRBV12-4
clone_size: few
d_call: TRBD1
j_call: TRBJ2-7
cdr3_aa: CASSATGVYEQYF
cdr3_nt: TGTGCCAGCAGCGCCACAGGGGTCTACGAGCAGTACTTC

v_call: TRBV6-5
clone_size: many
d_call: NA
j_call: TRBJ2-2
cdr3_aa: CASSYLFMSTGELFF
cdr3_nt: TGTGCCAGCAGTTACCTTTTTATGTCCACCGGGGAGCTGTTTTTT

v_call: TRBV7-9
clone_size: many
d_call: NA
j_call: TRBJ2-5
cdr3_aa: CASSQVGFQETQYF
cdr3_nt: TGTGCCAGCAGCCAAGTGGGGTTTCAAGAGACCCAGTACTTC

v_call: TRBV9
clone_size: many
d_call: TRBD2
j_call: TRBJ2-1
cdr3_aa: CASSVDLAGVNEQFF
cdr3_nt: TGTGCCAGCAGCGTAGATCTAGCGGGGGTCAATGAGCAGTTCTTC

v_call: TRBV5-6
clone_size: NA
d_call: TRBD1
j_call: TRBJ2-7
cdr3_aa: CASSPDRVYEQYF
cdr3_nt: TGTGCCAGCAGCCCGGACAGGGTATACGAGCAGTACTTC

v_call: TRBV7-3
clone_size: NA
d_call: TRBD1
j_call: TRBJ1-1
cdr3_aa: CASSPYTGTGRTEAFF
cdr3_nt: TGTGCCAGCAGCCCGTACACCGGGACAGGGCGTACTGAAGCTTTCTTT

v_call: TRBV12-3/TRBV12-4
clone_size: many
d_call: NA
j_call: TRBJ1-2
cdr3_aa: CASMRTGYYGYTF
cdr3_nt: TGTGCCAGCATGAGAACCGGTTACTATGGCTACACCTTC

v_call: TRBV28
clone_size: NA
d_call: TRBD1
j_call: TRBJ2-7
cdr3_aa: CASRTGTAHYEQYF
cdr3_nt: TGTGCCAGCAGAACCGGGACAGCTCACTACGAGCAGTACTTC

v_call: TRBV10-3
clone_size: few
d_call: NA
j_call: TRBJ2-3
cdr3_aa: CAISVGTDRSTDTQYF
cdr3_nt: TGTGCCATCAGCGTGGGGACGGATCGGAGCACAGATACGCAGTATTTT

v_call: TRBV4-2
clone_size: many
d_call: NA
j_call: TRBJ1-5
cdr3_aa: CASSQDEGHSNQPQHF
cdr3_nt: TGTGCCAGCAGCCAAGATGAGGGCCATAGCAATCAGCCCCAGCATTTT

v_call: TRBV27
clone_size: many
d_call: NA
j_call: TRBJ1-1
cdr3_aa: CASRGGFAFNTEAFF
cdr3_nt: TGTGCCAGCAGGGGTGGTTTTGCGTTCAACACTGAAGCTTTCTTT

v_call: TRBV5-1
clone_size: NA
d_call: NA
j_call: TRBJ2-2
cdr3_aa: CASSFGTQGGELFF
cdr3_nt: TGCGCCAGCAGCTTCGGGACTCAGGGCGGGGAGCTGTTTTTT

v_call: TRBV27
clone_size: many
d_call: NA
j_call: TRBJ1-2
cdr3_aa: CASSSLRAGDYGYTF
cdr3_nt: TGTGCCAGCAGTTCGCTTAGAGCCGGGGACTATGGCTACACCTTC

v_call: TRBV29-1
clone_size: many
d_call: NA
j_call: TRBJ2-1
cdr3_aa: CSVGTRTVGNEQFF
cdr3_nt: TGCAGCGTTGGAACCAGGACGGTGGGCAATGAGCAGTTCTTC

v_call: TRBV7-2
clone_size: NA
d_call: NA
j_call: TRBJ2-1
cdr3_aa: CASSPTTDSYNEQFF
cdr3_nt: TGTGCCAGCAGCCCCACGACGGACTCCTACAATGAGCAGTTCTTC

v_call: TRBV12-3/TRBV12-4
clone_size: NA
d_call: TRBD1
j_call: TRBJ2-1
cdr3_aa: CASSFGQGPYNEQFF
cdr3_nt: TGTGCCAGCAGTTTTGGACAGGGGCCCTACAATGAGCAGTTCTTC

v_call: TRBV12-3/TRBV12-4
clone_size: many
d_call: NA
j_call: TRBJ1-2
cdr3_aa: CASSSGLSQILYGYTF
cdr3_nt: TGTGCCAGCAGTTCTGGACTATCCCAGATCCTTTATGGCTACACCTTC

v_call: TRBV25-1
clone_size: many
d_call: NA
j_call: TRBJ1-2
cdr3_aa: CASSEEGERTF
cdr3_nt: TGTGCCAGCAGTGAAGAGGGGGAACGCACCTTC

v_call: TRBV11-3
clone_size: NA
d_call: TRBD2
j_call: TRBJ2-1
cdr3_aa: CASSPGLTIPGTSGNYNEQFF
cdr3_nt: TGTGCCAGCAGCCCGGGCCTCACCATTCCCGGGACTAGCGGAAACTACAATGAGCAGTTCTTC

v_call: TRBV5-1
clone_size: many
d_call: NA
j_call: TRBJ1-5
cdr3_aa: CASSIDGNQPQHF
cdr3_nt: TGCGCCAGCAGCATCGACGGTAATCAGCCCCAGCATTTT

v_call: TRBV10-3
clone_size: NA
d_call: NA
j_call: TRBJ2-7
cdr3_aa: CACRQGNSYEQYF
cdr3_nt: TGTGCCTGTAGGCAGGGGAACTCCTACGAGCAGTACTTC

v_call: TRBV7-2
clone_size: many
d_call: NA
j_call: TRBJ2-7
cdr3_aa: CASSLVGGAEQYF
cdr3_nt: TGTGCCAGCAGCTTAGTGGGAGGAGCCGAGCAGTACTTC

v_call: TRBV12-3/TRBV12-4
clone_size: many
d_call: NA
j_call: TRBJ1-4
cdr3_aa: CASSFRNAVTRIF
cdr3_nt: TGTGCCAGCAGTTTTAGAAATGCTGTTACCAGAATTTTT

v_call: TRBV7-8
clone_size: NA
d_call: TRBD1
j_call: TRBJ2-4
cdr3_aa: CASSRARTGDLWGKNIQYF
cdr3_nt: TGTGCCAGCAGCCGGGCTCGGACAGGGGATCTTTGGGGCAAAAACATTCAGTACTTC

v_call: TRBV20-1
clone_size: NA
d_call: TRBD1
j_call: TRBJ2-7
cdr3_aa: CSARGLVPGTENEQYF
cdr3_nt: TGCAGTGCTAGAGGTTTAGTCCCCGGGACAGAAAACGAGCAGTACTTC

v_call: TRBV20-1
clone_size: NA
d_call: NA
j_call: TRBJ2-1
cdr3_aa: CSAARTGGRNEQFF
cdr3_nt: TGCAGTGCTGCCAGGACTGGCGGGCGTAATGAGCAGTTCTTC

v_call: TRBV20-1
clone_size: NA
d_call: TRBD2
j_call: TRBJ2-7
cdr3_aa: CSASGGAGVSEQYF
cdr3_nt: TGCAGTGCTTCCGGGGGGGCAGGGGTGAGCGAGCAGTACTTC

v_call: TRBV9
clone_size: large
d_call: NA
j_call: TRBJ2-7
cdr3_aa: CASSAPGAHYEQYF
cdr3_nt: TGTGCCAGCAGCGCCCCGGGAGCCCACTACGAGCAGTACTTC

v_call: TRBV5-6
clone_size: many
d_call: NA
j_call: TRBJ1-6
cdr3_aa: CASSLSAGLNSPLHF
cdr3_nt: TGTGCCAGCAGCTTGTCGGCAGGGCTTAATTCACCCCTCCACTTT

v_call: TRBV4-2
clone_size: NA
d_call: NA
j_call: TRBJ2-7
cdr3_aa: CASSQVETNEQYF
cdr3_nt: TGTGCCAGCAGCCAAGTGGAGACAAACGAGCAGTACTTC